This record concerns one T cell receptor beta chain sequence. This sample is drawn from a study of cytomegalovirus exposure and HLA in healthy donors. Trimming cost V 4 bases and J 3 bases, with 7 bases left between them. This CDR3 comprises 12 residues. Germline CDR1 and CDR2: SQVTM and ANQGSEA. PCR amplification relied on 60 Vbeta primers (plus 13 Jbeta primers). Measured with immunoSEQ multiplex PCR; TCRdb has only the in-frame clones, and not every one. The sample gives about 180,000 clones, roughly 82% of which show up once; 1.5% to 1.9% is in the top ten. This receptor was identified in a man aged 35 to 55 in good health and CMV-seronegative. Sample: PBMCs. This chain links TRBV29-1 with TRBJ1-3; D not resolved. The DNA for the CDR3 is TGCAGCGTTGTTCAGGATGGAAACACCATATATTTT. Amino acid sequence: CSVVQDGNTIYF.